The sequence of this T cell receptor beta chain was determined in a study of post-analysis software for immune sequencing data. Points from the study as a whole: Under the F measure, samples that were prepared in one batch clustered strongly together. Compared with controls, patients had more of about five TRBV segments, including TRBV5-6, TRBV5-1 and TRBV20-1. Controls' normalized Chao1 diversity significantly exceeded that of multiple sclerosis patients.

Comments on this clonotype: Its matching antigen is unknown.

TCR beta cDNA libraries had unique molecular identifiers. MiXCR was run by TCRdb on the PCR reads, yielding one entry per CDR3 protein. The sample has almost 700,000 distinct CDR3 sequences, more than 50% seen once. V lost 5 bases, J lost 0 bases, and 8 bases lay in between. CDR1 and CDR2 (germline): SGHDN, FVKESK. The CDR3 extends over 14 amino acids. The sequencing input was blood. The rearrangement uses TRBV14 and TRBJ2-1; the D is unclear. This TCR derives from a girl aged 2 to 9 with multiple sclerosis. The CDR3 reads CASSVRSSYNEQFF. CDR3 nucleotide sequence: TGTGCCAGCAGCGTTCGTAGCTCCTACAATGAGCAGTTCTTC.